This record concerns one T cell receptor (beta chain) sequence. This sample is drawn from a study of cytomegalovirus exposure and HLA in healthy donors. PCR was performed using 60 Vbeta and 13 Jbeta primers. Here immunoSEQ multiplex PCR was the method, and the copy in TCRdb shows in-frame clones only, minus some. The sample has about 130,000 clones, 60% to 80% seen once. The source is a man aged 45-65 years in good health and CMV-seronegative. The source material was PBMCs.

The CDR3 sequence: CSVKSGTLYNEQFF. DNA for the CDR3: TGCAGCGTTAAGTCCGGGACACTATACAATGAGCAGTTCTTC. V is TRBV29-1 and J is TRBJ2-1, with D tentatively TRBD1 (6 bases). Germline lookup yields CDR1 SQVTM and CDR2 ANQGSEA. This CDR3 spans 14 amino acids. The V and J ends lost 5 bases and 4 bases respectively, with 15 bases between them.